These T cell receptor beta chains were read from a single sample in a study of blood T cell repertoires in COVID-19. Generated by immunoSEQ multiplex PCR, the TCRdb table keeps only in-frame clones and is missing some. In the table there are some 220,000 clones, approximately 87% of which are singletons. The sequencing sample was made of PBMCs or T cells enriched from blood (not recorded which). The receptors come from a woman in her forties or fifties in a cohort exposed to, infected with or recovered from COVID-19 (not recorded which). CDR3s include the opening cysteine and the closing phenylalanine or tryptophan. Fields, in order: J gene, D gene, V gene, clone size, CDR3 protein, CDR3 DNA. The D gene is left open where the match is weak. The size field is filled for only some rows; it gives once, few, many or a size class.

TRBJ1-1	TRBD1	TRBV4-3	.	CASSQGQGRRMNTEAFF	TGCGCCAGCAGCCAAGGACAGGGGCGCAGGATGAACACTGAAGCTTTCTTT
TRBJ1-3	.	TRBV25-1	.	CASSESAGSRFGEVYF	TGTGCCAGCAGTGAATCGGCGGGGAGTCGGTTTGGGGAGGTATATTTT
TRBJ1-2	.	TRBV5-1	.	CASSLGDGFYGYTF	TGCGCCAGCAGCTTGGGCGACGGGTTCTATGGCTACACCTTC
TRBJ1-2	.	TRBV28	once	CASSLRLIVQTNYGYTF	TGTGCCAGCAGTTTACGCTTGATCGTACAGACTAACTATGGCTACACCTTC
TRBJ2-7	.	TRBV25-1	.	CASSGLGSPHEQYF	TGTGCCAGCAGTGGATTGGGCAGTCCTCACGAGCAGTACTTC
TRBJ1-2	.	TRBV7-2	.	CASSLNPRGYYGYTF	TGTGCCAGCAGCTTAAACCCCCGGGGGTACTATGGCTACACCTTC
TRBJ1-2	TRBD1	TRBV7-8	.	CASSQTGGDGYTF	TGTGCCAGCAGCCAAACAGGGGGAGATGGCTACACCTTC
TRBJ1-5	.	TRBV19	few	CASSMTGYYSNQPQHF	TGTGCCAGTAGTATGACAGGATATTATAGCAATCAGCCCCAGCATTTT
TRBJ1-5	TRBD1	TRBV10-3	.	CAISPGTGKVQPQHF	TGTGCCATCAGCCCCGGGACAGGGAAGGTTCAGCCCCAGCATTTT
TRBJ2-5	TRBD1	TRBV28	.	CASSWGQPQETQYF	TGTGCCAGCAGTTGGGGACAGCCACAAGAGACCCAGTACTTC
TRBJ2-6	TRBD1	TRBV19	.	CASSIATGTGSSGANVLTF	TGTGCCAGTAGTATAGCCACCGGGACAGGGAGCTCTGGGGCCAACGTCCTGACTTTC
TRBJ1-2	.	TRBV4-1	.	CASSPEKQANYGYTF	TGCGCCAGCAGCCCGGAAAAACAGGCTAACTATGGCTACACCTTC
TRBJ1-1	.	TRBV5-4	.	CASSLGSGGTEAFF	TGTGCCAGCAGCTTAGGATCGGGAGGGACTGAAGCTTTCTTT
TRBJ2-7	.	TRBV28	.	CATYGQTYEQYF	TGTGCCACTTACGGACAGACCTACGAGCAGTACTTC
TRBJ2-7	.	TRBV5-1	.	CASSWGDSNSYEQYF	TGCGCCAGCAGCTGGGGGGACTCAAACTCCTACGAGCAGTACTTC
TRBJ1-5	.	TRBV19	once	CASSSLSQPQHF	TGTGCCAGTAGTTCCCTCTCCCAGCCCCAGCATTTT